This T cell receptor beta chain derives from a study of blood T cell repertoires in COVID-19. V shed 5 bases, J shed 4 bases, and the junction held 6 bases outside the gene matches. The germline V gene has CDR1 SGHTA and CDR2 FQGNSA. The CDR3 covers 14 residues. Per the original data handling: For nucleated cells, counts were estimated from reference gene primer amplification. Some clones are missing from TCRdb's copy, which holds only in-frame ones; the method was immunoSEQ multiplex PCR. V and J calls and clone size are given by that table; D and trimming were obtained from the DNA. The sample lists 160,000 or so clones, 80% to 90% occurring once.

Input material: PBMCs or T cells enriched from blood (not recorded which). The V gene is TRBV7-2, the J gene TRBJ1-1, with 8 bases that match TRBD1. The sequence derives from a woman aged 50 to 60 who had recovered from COVID-19. The CDR3 sequence is CASSLLGQGTEAFF. CDR3 coding DNA: TGTGCCAGCAGCCTTCTAGGACAGGGCACTGAAGCTTTCTTT.